Below, one TCR beta chain is given with its context. Antigen specificity is unknown. The source of the sample is a study of cytomegalovirus exposure and HLA in healthy donors. Primers: 60 Vbeta forward and 13 Jbeta reverse. Data came from immunoSEQ multiplex PCR; TCRdb stores just in-frame clones and leaves some out. Of about 130,000 clones in the sample, approximately 86% were seen once. Study findings and constraints: Another analysis was done later, and it associated 15,000 or so TCR beta sequences with HLA alleles at 0.05 false discovery rate. TCR beta V- and J-gene trimming was later associated with a missense DCLRE1C variant. Over 150 TCR beta chains were listed as cytomegalovirus-associated.

Sequencing was performed on PBMCs. The receptor comes from a boy aged 5 to 17 in good health and CMV-seronegative.

The DNA for the CDR3 is TGTGCCAGCAGCGCAGACAGGGGGTCCTCCTACGAGCAGTACTTC. Protein sequence: CASSADRGSSYEQYF. This chain joins TRBV7-2 and TRBJ2-7, with 9 bases lining up with TRBD1. Germline V CDR1 and CDR2: SGHTA, FQGNSA. The ends lost 5 bases at V and 0 bases at J; junction bases unmatched: 5. The CDR3 contains 15 residues.